This T cell receptor (beta chain) was sequenced for a study of OX40 agonist ivuxolimab in advanced cancers. Background on the study: Age averaged about 62 years (range about 23 to 80), and approximately 80% were male. Allowance was made for prior anti-PD-1, anti-PD-L1 or anti-CTLA-4 therapy, and around 44% had some.

The study's findings and limits: Within 6 weeks, CD4+ and CD8+ blood T cells expanded clonally at 0.1 to 3.0 mg/kg. Low clonal expansion, among the lowest seen, marked partial responders at 0.1-3.0 mg/kg.

Details on this clone: As yet, its antigen is unknown.

Using immunoSEQ multiplex PCR, the repertoire was profiled, and TCRdb retains in-frame clones only, with some absent. The top ten clones hold less than 35% of a sample with tens of thousands of clones, approximately 86% of them seen once. This specimen was CD4+ or CD8+ T cells sorted from blood, taken in a trial of the OX40 agonist ivuxolimab. This TCR was sampled from an adult with an advanced solid tumor such as melanoma, head and neck, liver or kidney cancer.

The CDR3 coding sequence is TGTGCCAGCAGTGTTCTACTAGAAGAGACCCAGTACTTC. Protein sequence: CASSVLLEETQYF. V and J are TRBV2 and TRBJ2-5; possibly TRBD2 for D (5 bases). Trimming took off 4 bases at V and 3 bases at J, with 9 bases between the two ends. Germline V gives CDR1 SNHLY, CDR2 FYNNEI. This CDR3 has 13 residues.